The 24 T cell receptor beta chains in this list originate from one sample, sequenced in a study of shared T cell receptors in the human thymus (dated by TCRdb to about 2021). Receptor libraries were prepared by the immunoSEQ multiplex PCR assay. TCRdb retrieved this table from immuneACCESS and kept in-frame rearrangements only. Not all clones are present; in checked studies, unresolved V genes account for under half, and no reason is known for the remainder. This sample comprises more than 300,000 clones, roughly 94% of them detected only once. The ten largest clones represent roughly 0.021% of the sample. The sample comprised thymocytes. These receptors came from a human donor.

The CDR3 loop is CASSSTTSGVVYESTDTQYF. CDR3 bases: TGTGCCAGCAGTTCCACGACTAGCGGGGTCGTTTACGAAAGCACAGATACGCAGTATTTT. This rearrangement joins TRBV28 to TRBJ2-3, with TRBD2 matching over 11 bases. Germline V gene lookup returns CDR1 MDHEN and CDR2 SYDVKM. This CDR3 has 20 amino acids. Trimming at V came to 4 bases and at J to 0 bases, leaving 15 bases not matched to a gene. Looking up the rest from reference TRBV28 and TRBJ2-3 gives the full variable domain: DVKVTQSSRYLVKRTGEKVFLECVQDMDHENMFWYRQDPGLGLRLIYFSYDVKMKEKGDIPEGYSVSREKKERFSLILESASTNQTSMYLCASSSTTSGVVYESTDTQYFGPGTRLTVL.

The chain links TRBV28 to TRBJ2-7; 7 nucleotides align to TRBD1. V shed 2 bases, J shed 0 bases, and the junction held 7 bases outside the gene matches. Germline V lookup: CDR1 MDHEN, CDR2 SYDVKM. The length of the CDR3 is 16 residues. The CDR3 coding sequence is TGTGCCAGCAGTTTAATTGGACAGGCTGCCTCCTACGAGCAGTACTTC. Its translation: CASSLIGQAASYEQYF.

J is TRBJ2-3 and V is TRBV7-3; D gene uncertain. CDR1 SGHTA and CDR2 FQGTGA come from the germline V gene. V lost 3 bases, J lost 3 bases, and 7 bases lay in between. The CDR3 has 13 amino acids. CDR3 bases: TGTGCCAGCAGCTTTAAAGCGACAGATACGCAGTATTTT. Amino acids: CASSFKATDTQYF.

This clone was seen once. The chain has TRBV28 and TRBJ1-3; tentative D call: TRBD1 (5 bases). Germline V gene data show CDR1 as MDHEN and CDR2 as SYDVKM. The CDR3 covers 12 residues. The ends were cut back, 5 bases at V and 8 bases at J, with 10 bases in the middle. CDR3 in DNA: TGTGCCAGCAGTCGTGGGGGGGACACCATATATTTT. Encoded protein: CASSRGGDTIYF. Full variable domain (outside the CDR3, taken from reference TRBV28 and TRBJ1-3): DVKVTQSSRYLVKRTGEKVFLECVQDMDHENMFWYRQDPGLGLRLIYFSYDVKMKEKGDIPEGYSVSREKKERFSLILESASTNQTSMYLCASSRGGDTIYFGEGSWLTVV.

V and J are TRBV5-8 and TRBJ1-5; D gene unclear. This CDR3 is built from 14 residues. In germline, CDR1 is SGHTS, CDR2 YDEGEE. Trimming took 7 bases from V and 4 from J, leaving 15 bases between them. The CDR3 sequence: CASGGSGKNQPQHF. CDR3 sequence (DNA): TGTGCCAGCGGTGGGAGCGGGAAAAATCAGCCCCAGCATTTT.

The table lists this clone with a few counts. The CDR3, as DNA: TGTGCCAGCAGCCAAGAAACTAGCGGGATGGGTGTGTACGAGCAGTACTTC. Translating gives CASSQETSGMGVYEQYF. The rearrangement links TRBV14 to TRBJ2-7; 10 bases fit TRBD2. This CDR3 is built from 17 residues. V lost 0 bases to trimming and J lost 4 bases; unmatched junction nucleotides: 9. The germline gives CDR1 SGHDN, CDR2 FVKESK.

This clone has more than one count but fewer than ten. V is TRBV4-2 and J is TRBJ1-5; D not resolved. CDR1 and CDR2 (germline): LGHNA, YNFKEQ. V gave up 4 bases and J gave up 8 bases, with 12 bases separating them. This CDR3 comprises 13 residues. Written as DNA, the CDR3 is TGTGCCAGCAGCCCCGGGGTTAAAGAGCCCCAGCATTTT. Amino acid sequence: CASSPGVKEPQHF.

The chain is built from TRBV4-2 and TRBJ2-2; 9 nucleotides line up with TRBD2. After removal of 3 bases from V and 1 base from J, the junction contained 12 bases not matched to a gene. The V gene's germline CDR1 is LGHNA and CDR2 YNFKEQ. The CDR3 length is 19 residues. The CDR3 bases are TGTGCCAGCAGCCACGCGCGGCTCAGGCGGGAGGGGAACACCGGGGAGCTGTTTTTT. This sequence encodes CASSHARLRREGNTGELFF.

The rearrangement uses TRBV7-6 and TRBJ2-7; 13 bases map to TRBD2. Germline CDR1 and CDR2: SGHVS and FNYEAQ. The CDR3 is made up of 15 amino acids. The junction had 5 bases not matched to a gene; V was cut back by 5 bases and J by 4 bases. CDR3 nucleotide sequence: TGTGCCAGCAGCCATGGACTAGCGGGAGCGTACGAGCAGTACTTC. It codes for CASSHGLAGAYEQYF.

This clone has only one observation. This sequence joins TRBV19 and TRBJ2-1, with 9 nucleotides matching TRBD2. This CDR3 is built from 17 residues. Germline loops: CDR1 LNHDA, CDR2 SQIVND (reference sequence). The V and J ends lost 3 bases and 7 bases, in that order; junction bases with no gene match: 13. The CDR3 sequence is CASSITQVGTSKNEQFF. The CDR3 DNA reads as TGTGCCAGTAGTATTACTCAGGTTGGGACTAGCAAGAATGAGCAGTTCTTC.

The V and J genes are TRBV13 and TRBJ2-7; D ambiguous. The V gene's germline CDR1 is PRHDT and CDR2 FYEKMQ (reference sequence). Deletions cut 3 bases from V and 6 bases from J, with 12 bases between. The CDR3 is 13 amino acids. CDR3 protein: CASSLGQIGEQYF. The CDR3 DNA reads as TGTGCCAGCAGCTTGGGTCAGATTGGCGAGCAGTACTTC.

V and J are TRBV4-1 and TRBJ2-1; TRBD1 is a possible D gene (6 bases). Germline values: CDR1 MGHRA, CDR2 YSYEKL. With 2 bases removed from V and 10 bases from J, the gap between germline ends came to 30 bases. The CDR3 is 19 residues long. CDR3 region: CASSQPTLRDIGGNLEQFF. The CDR3 DNA is TGCGCCAGCAGCCAACCAACACTCCGGGACATCGGTGGAAACCTAGAGCAGTTCTTC.

The chain carries TRBV13 and TRBJ1-2; D possibly corresponds to TRBD1 (6 bases). The CDR3 consists of 14 residues. The germline V and J ends were trimmed by 6 bases and 3 bases, with 14 bases remaining between them. Germline CDR1 reads PRHDT; CDR2 reads FYEKMQ (reference sequence). In nucleotides, the CDR3 is TGTGCCAGCAGTCGACAGGACATCGACTATGGCTACACCTTC. This codes for CASSRQDIDYGYTF.

The CDR3 nucleotides are TGTGCCAGCAGCGTGGGCAGGGGGCCCAGGAGCAATCAGCCCCAGCATTTT. Translating it yields CASSVGRGPRSNQPQHF. This chain links TRBV7-2 with TRBJ1-5, with TRBD1 matching over 8 bases. After removal of 5 bases from V and 1 base from J, the junction contained 10 bases not matched to a gene. This CDR3 comprises 17 residues. CDR1 and CDR2 from the germline V gene are SGHTA and FQGNSA.

The genes are TRBV7-2 and TRBJ2-5; D might be TRBD1 or TRBD2, each matching 6 bases. CDR3 length equals 17 residues. V lost 2 bases and J 0 bases, leaving 16 bases between the germline ends. Germline CDR1 reads SGHTA; CDR2 reads FQGNSA. CDR3 residues: CASSLQRGTRYQETQYF. The CDR3 DNA follows: TGTGCCAGCAGCTTACAACGGGGGACAAGGTACCAAGAGACCCAGTACTTC.

This chain joins TRBV6-5 and TRBJ1-1; 7 bases fit TRBD1. Unmatched junction bases numbered 12, after V lost 6 bases and J lost 5 bases. Germline-derived CDR1 and CDR2 are MNHEY and SVGAGI. This CDR3 region has 15 residues. The CDR3: CASRHRDSIGTEAFF. CDR3 bases: TGTGCCAGCAGACACCGGGACAGTATCGGGACTGAAGCTTTCTTT.

This chain uses TRBV6-5 with TRBJ2-7; 7 bases fit TRBD1. The CDR3 loop spans 15 amino acids. Germline CDR1 and CDR2: MNHEY and SVGAGI. Losses at the gene ends were 5 bases for V and 4 bases for J; bases not matched to a gene: 11. CDR3 residues: CASSRFRDRVYEQYF. CDR3 DNA sequence: TGTGCCAGCAGTCGATTCCGGGACAGAGTTTACGAGCAGTACTTC.

CDR3 loop: CACGVDTQYF. In DNA, the CDR3 is TGTGCCTGTGGCGTGGATACGCAGTATTTT. The J gene is TRBJ2-3, the V gene TRBV11-2; no definite D call. This CDR3 spans 10 amino acids. Trimming took off 11 bases at V and 6 bases at J, with 9 bases between the two ends. In germline, CDR1 is SGHAT, CDR2 FQNNGV.

The chain links TRBV4-1 to TRBJ2-7, with 10 positions matching TRBD2. Germline trimming cut 0 bases from V and 4 bases from J; bases unmatched to any gene: 9. The length of the CDR3 is 17 residues. Germline V CDR1 and CDR2: MGHRA, YSYEKL. CDR3 region: CASSQDLPLAGSYEQYF. CDR3 DNA sequence: TGCGCCAGCAGCCAAGATCTCCCACTAGCGGGAAGTTACGAGCAGTACTTC.

This clone was observed a single time. The V and J genes are TRBV28 and TRBJ2-7; D is possibly TRBD1 or TRBD2 (6 bases each). CDR1 and CDR2 (germline): MDHEN, SYDVKM. V lost 6 bases to trimming and J lost 2 bases, with 29 bases between them. The CDR3 contains 19 residues. CDR3 protein: CASSSRGTGAAGLTYEQYF. The CDR3 nucleotides read TGTGCCAGCAGCTCTCGCGGGACGGGGGCCGCTGGGCTGACCTACGAGCAGTACTTC. Full variable domain (remainder filled in from reference TRBV28 and TRBJ2-7): DVKVTQSSRYLVKRTGEKVFLECVQDMDHENMFWYRQDPGLGLRLIYFSYDVKMKEKGDIPEGYSVSREKKERFSLILESASTNQTSMYLCASSSRGTGAAGLTYEQYFGPGTRLTVT.

The chain couples TRBV30 to TRBJ2-7, with unresolved D. The V gene lost 3 bases and the J gene lost 1 base, with 22 bases spanning the gap. The germline V gene encodes CDR1 GTSNPN and CDR2 SVGIG (reference sequence). The length of the CDR3 is 17 residues. In nucleotides, the CDR3 is TGTGCCTGGAGAATCGAAGTAGGCAGGCAACCTTCCTACGAGCAGTACTTC. This sequence encodes CAWRIEVGRQPSYEQYF.

CDR3 DNA: TGTGCCAGCCAGGGGGCACAGGAGTACGAGCAGTACTTC. This codes for CASQGAQEYEQYF. J is TRBJ2-7 and V is TRBV2; 8 positions match TRBD1. The germline V gene has CDR1 SNHLY and CDR2 FYNNEI. J gave up 4 bases and V 8 bases, and 7 bases lay outside the gene matches. There are 13 residues in the CDR3.

The V and J genes are TRBV28 and TRBJ2-7, with 10 bases fitting TRBD1. CDR1 and CDR2 from the germline V gene are MDHEN and SYDVKM. The CDR3 sequence is 15 residues long. The V gene end was trimmed by 3 bases and the J gene end by 7 bases; junction bases not matched to a gene: 9. The CDR3 region has the DNA TGTGCCAGCAGTTTTGTCGGGACAGGGGTCGGGGAGCAGTACTTC. Amino acid sequence: CASSFVGTGVGEQYF.

This chain connects TRBV28 to TRBJ1-2; 8 bases agree with TRBD1. V dropped 1 base and J dropped 1; count of bases not matched to a gene: 5. Germline V lookup: CDR1 MDHEN, CDR2 SYDVKM. The CDR3 sequence is 16 residues long. The CDR3 coding sequence is TGTGCCAGCAGTTTATTTCTAGACAGGGGTAACTATGGCTACACCTTC. Translation gives CASSLFLDRGNYGYTF.